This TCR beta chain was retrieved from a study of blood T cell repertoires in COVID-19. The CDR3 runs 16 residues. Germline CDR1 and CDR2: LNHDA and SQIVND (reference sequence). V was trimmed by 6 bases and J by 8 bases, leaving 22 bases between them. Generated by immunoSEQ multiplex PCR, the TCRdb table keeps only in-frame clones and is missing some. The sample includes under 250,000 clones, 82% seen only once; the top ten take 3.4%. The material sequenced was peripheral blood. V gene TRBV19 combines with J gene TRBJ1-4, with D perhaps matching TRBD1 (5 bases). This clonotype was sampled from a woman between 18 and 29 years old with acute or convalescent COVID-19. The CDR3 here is CASRQSLGTAVEKLFF. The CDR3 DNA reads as TGTGCCAGTAGACAGTCCCTCGGGACTGCGGTCGAAAAACTGTTTTTT.